Listed here are 29 T cell receptor beta chains from one sample, sequenced in a study of T cell responses to AZD1222 COVID-19 vaccine. Sequenced by immunoSEQ multiplex PCR; TCRdb stores in-frame clones only, minus some. The repertoire consists of some 200,000 clones, with 88% occurring once and the leading ten covering more than 25%. The starting material was peripheral blood, obtained 28 days after the second AZD1222 dose. Receptors originate from an adult who received the AZD1222 COVID-19 vaccine.

This clone was seen more than once but under ten times. The CDR3 is CASSDGTKVGKGYTF. DNA for the CDR3: TGTGCCAGCAGCGACGGGACAAAGGTCGGAAAAGGCTACACCTTC. The chain links TRBV3-1 (or the pseudogene TRBV3-2) to TRBJ1-2; the D gene is possibly TRBD1 (6 bases). CDR1 and CDR2 from the germline V gene are LGHDT and YNNKEL (reference sequence). The CDR3 spans 15 residues. Trimming shortened V by 5 bases and J by 8 bases, and 21 bases separated the two germline ends.

This clone was detected many times. The V and J genes are TRBV27 and TRBJ2-3, with D unresolved. This CDR3 is 14 amino acids long. The germline V gene encodes CDR1 MNHEY and CDR2 SMNVEV (reference sequence). The V gene lost 1 base and the J gene lost 2 bases, with 7 bases spanning the gap. The chain's CDR3 is CASSLYAVTDTQYF. In nucleotides, the CDR3 is TGTGCCAGCAGTTTATACGCAGTCACAGATACGCAGTATTTT.

The genes are TRBV9 and TRBJ1-1; D is perhaps TRBD1 (5 bases). CDR1 is SGDLS and CDR2 is YYNGEE in the germline V gene. This CDR3 region has 12 residues. Trimming pared 4 bases from V and 8 bases from J, leaving 12 bases between. The CDR3 region has the DNA TGTGCCAGCAGCTCCGTCGGGGGGGAAGCTTTCTTT. Encoded protein: CASSSVGGEAFF.

The chain employs TRBV16 and TRBJ1-5; D is undetermined. Germline V CDR1 and CDR2: KGHSY, FQNENV. With 0 bases removed from V and 0 bases from J, the gap between germline ends came to 6 bases. The CDR3 is 15 residues long. The CDR3 loop is CASSQSSGSNQPQHF. CDR3 bases: TGTGCCAGCAGCCAATCATCGGGTAGCAATCAGCCCCAGCATTTT. Variable domain in full (rest from reference TRBV16 and TRBJ1-5): GEEVAQTPKHLVRGEGQKAKLYCAPIKGHSYVFWYQQVLKNEFKFLISFQNENVFDETGMPKERFSAKCLPNSPCSLEIQATKLEDSAVYFCASSQSSGSNQPQHFGDGTRLSIL.

The rearrangement links TRBV4-3 to TRBJ2-7; 7 nucleotides agree with TRBD2. Germline values: CDR1 LGHNA, CDR2 YSLEER. CDR3 length equals 15 residues. The J segment lost 5 bases and the V segment lost 0 bases, leaving 7 bases of the junction unmatched. The chain's CDR3 is CASSQDLGGRNEQYF. DNA of the CDR3: TGCGCCAGCAGCCAAGATCTGGGAGGGAGGAACGAGCAGTACTTC.

CDR3 loop: CASRGLAGVFEQFF. DNA for the CDR3: TGCGCCAGCCGGGGACTAGCGGGAGTGTTTGAGCAGTTCTTC. The genes are TRBV5-1 and TRBJ2-1; 14 bases are a match to TRBD2. Germline lookup yields CDR1 SGHRS and CDR2 YFSETQ. V gave up 7 bases and J gave up 9 bases; unmatched junction bases: 6. This CDR3 comprises 14 residues.

The chain uses TRBV3-1 (or the pseudogene TRBV3-2) and TRBJ2-7; no clear D gene. The CDR3 length is 13 residues. CDR1 and CDR2 (germline): LGHDT, YNNKEL (reference sequence). Trimming cost V 4 bases and J 2 bases, with 9 bases left between them. The CDR3 nucleotides are TGTGCCAGCAGCCCCCGAACAACCTACGAGCAGTACTTC. Translated: CASSPRTTYEQYF.

This clone occurred once. V and J are TRBV20-1 and TRBJ2-7; no reliable D call. V lost 3 bases, J lost 5 bases, and 8 bases lay in between. CDR1 and CDR2 from the germline V gene are DFQATT and SNEGSKA (reference sequence). The CDR3 extends over 11 amino acids. CDR3 nucleotides: TGCAGTGCTAGGCTCGTGGACGAGCAGTACTTC. Translated, it gives CSARLVDEQYF.

V and J are TRBV9 and TRBJ2-3; the D gene is possibly TRBD2 (6 bases). V lost 4 bases to trimming and J lost 2 bases, with 14 bases between them. This CDR3 comprises 15 residues. Germline-derived CDR1 and CDR2 are SGDLS and YYNGEE. DNA of the CDR3: TGTGCCAGCAGCCCTCGGGGCGGGATCACAGATACGCAGTATTTT. Translation: CASSPRGGITDTQYF. The full variable domain, in which reference TRBV9 and TRBJ2-3 provide the parts outside the CDR3, is DSGVTQTPKHLITATGQRVTLRCSPRSGDLSVYWYQQSLDQGLQFLIQYYNGEERAKGNILERFSAQQFPDLHSELNLSSLELGDSALYFCASSPRGGITDTQYFGPGTRLTVL.

The genes are TRBV30 and TRBJ2-2; 7 bases are a match to TRBD1. Germline V lookup: CDR1 GTSNPN, CDR2 SVGIG (reference sequence). V lost 6 bases to trimming and J lost 4 bases; unmatched junction nucleotides: 8. CDR3 length: 14 residues. The CDR3 region is CACPPQGLTGELFF. The DNA of the CDR3 is TGTGCCTGCCCCCCACAGGGGCTCACCGGGGAGCTGTTTTTT.

Remarks on this clone: Other DNA variants within this sample encode the same CDR3. The V and J genes are TRBV3-1 (or the pseudogene TRBV3-2) and TRBJ2-7; TRBD2 matches at 11 bases. The CDR3 spans 15 residues. Germline CDR1 is LGHDT and CDR2 is YNNKEL (reference sequence). The junction had 2 bases not matched to a gene; V was cut back by 1 base and J by 3 bases. The CDR3 is CASSQGLAGSYEQYF. CDR3 DNA sequence: TGTGCCAGCAGCCAAGGACTAGCGGGAAGCTACGAGCAGTACTTC.

The V and J genes are TRBV7-8 and TRBJ1-2, with a weak D call TRBD1 (6 bases). With 4 bases removed from V and 5 bases from J, the gap between germline ends came to 20 bases. The CDR3 sequence is 16 residues long. Germline V gene sequence: CDR1 SGHVS, CDR2 FQNEAQ. CDR3 bases: TGTGCCAGCAGCTCCCCGAGGGGGGGCGCTTCGTATGGCTACACCTTC. Residues: CASSSPRGGASYGYTF.

Only a few counts were recorded for this clone. The chain carries TRBV6-1 and TRBJ1-3; D is unclear. Germline V gives CDR1 MNHNS, CDR2 SASEGT. Trimming removed 3 bases at V and 0 bases at J, with 15 bases between. This CDR3 contains 17 residues. The CDR3 sequence is CASSDQSEPFSGNTIYF. CDR3 in DNA: TGTGCCAGCAGTGACCAAAGCGAACCTTTCTCTGGAAACACCATATATTTT.

J is TRBJ2-5 and V is TRBV7-6; a possible D gene is TRBD2 (5 bases). The CDR3 is made up of 13 amino acids. Per germline, CDR1 SGHVS and CDR2 FNYEAQ. The V and J ends lost 1 base and 6 bases respectively, with 9 bases between them. The CDR3 loop is CASSLDGLQTQYF. CDR3 DNA sequence: TGTGCCAGCAGCTTAGATGGACTGCAGACCCAGTACTTC.

This chain links TRBV6-6 with TRBJ2-1; perhaps TRBD1 as D (6 bases). CDR1 and CDR2 (germline): MNHNY, SVGAGI (reference sequence). CDR3 length equals 16 residues. V was trimmed by 0 bases and J by 4 bases, leaving 13 bases between them. Here the CDR3 DNA reads TGTGCCAGCAGTTACTCTGGGGGCCCCAGTTACAATGAGCAGTTCTTC. This gives the protein CASSYSGGPSYNEQFF.

The chain employs TRBV29-1 and TRBJ1-5; TRBD1 agrees at 10 bases. Germline loops: CDR1 SQVTM, CDR2 ANQGSEA. This CDR3 has 14 amino acids. V shed 3 bases, J shed 6 bases, and the junction held 5 bases outside the gene matches. CDR3 DNA sequence: TGCAGCGTTGAGACCCGGGACAGGGGTCAGCCCCAGCATTTT. Its protein product is CSVETRDRGQPQHF. Drawing the rest from reference TRBV29-1 and TRBJ1-5, the complete variable domain is SAVISQKPSRDICQRGTSLTIQCQVDSQVTMMFWYRQQPGQSLTLIATANQGSEATYESGFVIDKFPISRPNLTFSTLTVSNMSPEDSSIYLCSVETRDRGQPQHFGDGTRLSIL.

This clone occurred a few times. The V gene is TRBV19, the J gene TRBJ1-1, with TRBD1 matching over 7 bases. This CDR3 has 14 residues. Trimming at V came to 2 bases and at J to 6 bases, leaving 6 bases not matched to a gene. Germline-derived CDR1 and CDR2 are LNHDA and SQIVND (reference sequence). The CDR3 region is CASSIIDRAPEAFF. CDR3 coding DNA: TGTGCCAGTAGTATAATCGACAGGGCACCTGAAGCTTTCTTT.

The CDR3 sequence is CASSVGPAGAAETQYF. CDR3 DNA: TGTGCCAGCAGCGTAGGTCCAGCGGGAGCAGCAGAGACCCAGTACTTC. The V gene is TRBV9, the J gene TRBJ2-5; 8 nucleotides agree with TRBD2. Germline trimming cut 0 bases from V and 4 bases from J; bases unmatched to any gene: 8. The germline V gene encodes CDR1 SGDLS and CDR2 YYNGEE. There are 16 residues in the CDR3.

This sequence joins TRBV2 and TRBJ1-2; TRBD1 might be the D (6 bases). The germline gives CDR1 SNHLY, CDR2 FYNNEI. The CDR3 is made up of 15 amino acids. V shed 7 bases and J shed 0 bases, with 15 bases lying between them. The chain's CDR3 is CASKAGARANYGYTF. In DNA form, the CDR3 reads TGTGCCAGCAAAGCAGGGGCCCGAGCTAACTATGGCTACACCTTC.

The genes are TRBV6-5 and TRBJ2-7; perhaps TRBD2 as D (6 bases). Germline loops: CDR1 MNHEY, CDR2 SVGAGI. Trimming left V 8 bases short and J 0 bases short, with 17 bases between. CDR3 size: 15 residues. CDR3 loop: CASQREISGSYEQYF. CDR3 bases: TGTGCCAGCCAAAGGGAGATTAGCGGCTCCTACGAGCAGTACTTC.

The J gene is TRBJ1-3, the V gene TRBV9, with 9 bases that match TRBD1. The CDR3 extends over 16 amino acids. Germline assignment: CDR1 SGDLS and CDR2 YYNGEE. Losses at the gene ends were 0 bases for V and 0 bases for J; bases not matched to a gene: 1. The CDR3 is CASSVVGQGSGNTIYF. DNA for the CDR3: TGTGCCAGCAGCGTAGTGGGACAGGGCTCTGGAAACACCATATATTTT. Based on the CDR3 plus reference TRBV9 and TRBJ1-3, the full variable domain is DSGVTQTPKHLITATGQRVTLRCSPRSGDLSVYWYQQSLDQGLQFLIQYYNGEERAKGNILERFSAQQFPDLHSELNLSSLELGDSALYFCASSVVGQGSGNTIYFGEGSWLTVV.

The CDR3, as DNA: TGTGCCAGTAGTATAGCTGGGTTCGGAAACACCATATATTTT. Translating it yields CASSIAGFGNTIYF. V is TRBV19 and J is TRBJ1-3, with D unclear. Germline V gives CDR1 LNHDA, CDR2 SQIVND (reference sequence). The CDR3 totals 14 residues. Trimming took off 1 base at V and 4 bases at J, with 8 bases between the two ends.

The chain is built from TRBV7-2 and TRBJ2-2, with D uncertain. CDR3 length: 14 amino acids. The V gene's germline CDR1 is SGHTA and CDR2 FQGNSA. V lost 5 bases, J lost 1 base, and 8 bases lay in between. The CDR3 bases are TGTGCCAGCAGCCCTCGACAGAACACCGGGGAGCTGTTTTTT. Protein: CASSPRQNTGELFF.

The rearrangement links TRBV6-5 to TRBJ1-2, with D uncertain. The germline gives CDR1 MNHEY, CDR2 SVGAGI. Trimming pared 3 bases from V and 8 bases from J, leaving 10 bases between. This CDR3 region has 12 residues. The CDR3 sequence: CASSYGGNGYTF. Written as DNA, the CDR3 is TGTGCCAGCAGTTATGGTGGCAACGGCTACACCTTC.

The CDR3 sequence: CASSLNRVVRNSPLHF. CDR3 DNA: TGTGCCAGCAGTTTGAACAGGGTGGTTAGGAATTCACCCCTCCACTTT. The chain employs TRBV27 and TRBJ1-6; a weak D match, TRBD1 (6 bases). In germline, CDR1 is MNHEY, CDR2 SMNVEV (reference sequence). V shed 3 bases and J shed 7 bases, with 16 bases lying between them. The CDR3 covers 16 residues.

This clone has more than one count but fewer than ten. The chain couples TRBV28 to TRBJ1-5; D is undetermined. Trimming left V 6 bases short and J 2 bases short, with 8 bases between. CDR1 is MDHEN and CDR2 is SYDVKM in the germline V gene. The CDR3 length is 13 residues. The DNA for the CDR3 is TGTGCCAGCAGGAGGGATGGCAATCAGCCCCAGCATTTT. Encoded protein: CASRRDGNQPQHF.

V is TRBV20-1 and J is TRBJ2-3; D perhaps matches TRBD2 (6 bases). This CDR3 is built from 12 residues. Germline assignment: CDR1 DFQATT and CDR2 SNEGSKA (reference sequence). Between the trimmed V and J ends, which lost 3 bases and 6 bases, there was a span of 10 bases. CDR3 in DNA: TGCAGTGCTAGTTATGGGAGGGATACGCAGTATTTT. Translating it yields CSASYGRDTQYF.

This clone appeared once. The rearrangement links TRBV11-3 to TRBJ1-1; perhaps TRBD1 as D (5 bases). The CDR3 contains 15 residues. Germline V lookup: CDR1 SGHNT, CDR2 YENEEA. V was clipped by 1 base and J by 0 bases, with 9 bases between them. CDR3: CASSLGGGLNTEAFF. The CDR3 DNA reads as TGTGCCAGCAGCTTAGGCGGGGGATTGAACACTGAAGCTTTCTTT.

This clone appeared a single time. This chain joins TRBV9 and TRBJ2-1; 9 bases match TRBD2. The CDR3 loop spans 17 amino acids. Germline CDR1 is SGDLS and CDR2 is YYNGEE. Trimming removed 0 bases from V and 4 bases from J; junction bases left unmatched: 8. CDR3 sequence (DNA): TGTGCCAGCAGCGTAGCTTTGCGGGAGGGTCGATACAATGAGCAGTTCTTC. Translating it yields CASSVALREGRYNEQFF.